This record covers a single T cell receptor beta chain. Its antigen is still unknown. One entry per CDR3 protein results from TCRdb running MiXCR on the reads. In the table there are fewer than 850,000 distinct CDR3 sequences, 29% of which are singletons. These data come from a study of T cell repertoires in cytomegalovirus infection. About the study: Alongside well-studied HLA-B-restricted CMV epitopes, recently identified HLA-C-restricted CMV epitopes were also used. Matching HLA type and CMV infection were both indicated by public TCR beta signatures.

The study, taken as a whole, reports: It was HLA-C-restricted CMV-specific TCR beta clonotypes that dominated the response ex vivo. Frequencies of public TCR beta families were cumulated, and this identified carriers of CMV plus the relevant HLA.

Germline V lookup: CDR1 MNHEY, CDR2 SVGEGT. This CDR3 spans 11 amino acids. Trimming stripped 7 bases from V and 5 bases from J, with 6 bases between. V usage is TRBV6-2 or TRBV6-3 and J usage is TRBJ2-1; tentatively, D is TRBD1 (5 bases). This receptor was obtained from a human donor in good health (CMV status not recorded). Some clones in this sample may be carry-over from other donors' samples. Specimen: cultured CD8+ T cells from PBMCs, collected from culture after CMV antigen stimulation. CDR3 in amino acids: CASTQDNEQFF. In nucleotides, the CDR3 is TGTGCCAGCACACAGGACAATGAGCAGTTCTTC.